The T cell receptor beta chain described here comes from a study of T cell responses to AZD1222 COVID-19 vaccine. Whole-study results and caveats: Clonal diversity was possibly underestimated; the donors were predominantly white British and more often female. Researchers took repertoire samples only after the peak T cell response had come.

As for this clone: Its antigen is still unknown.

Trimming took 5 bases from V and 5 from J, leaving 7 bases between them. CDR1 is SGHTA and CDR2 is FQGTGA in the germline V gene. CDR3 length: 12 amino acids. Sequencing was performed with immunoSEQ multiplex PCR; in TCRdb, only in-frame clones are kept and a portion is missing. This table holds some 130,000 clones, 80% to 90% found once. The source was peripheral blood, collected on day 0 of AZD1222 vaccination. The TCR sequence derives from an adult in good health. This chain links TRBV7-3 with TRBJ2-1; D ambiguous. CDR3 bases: TGTGCCAGCAGCCTGTCCGACAATGAGCAGTTCTTC. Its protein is CASSLSDNEQFF.